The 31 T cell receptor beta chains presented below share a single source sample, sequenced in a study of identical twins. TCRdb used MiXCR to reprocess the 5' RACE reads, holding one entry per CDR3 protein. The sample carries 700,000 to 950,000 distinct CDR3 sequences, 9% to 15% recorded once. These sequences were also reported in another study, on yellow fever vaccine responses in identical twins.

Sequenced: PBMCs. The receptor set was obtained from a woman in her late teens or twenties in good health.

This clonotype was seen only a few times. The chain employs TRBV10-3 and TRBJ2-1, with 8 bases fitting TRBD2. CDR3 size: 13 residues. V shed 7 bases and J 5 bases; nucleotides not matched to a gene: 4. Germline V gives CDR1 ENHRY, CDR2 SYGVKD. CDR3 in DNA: TGTGCCATCAAAGCGGGGGCCGACAATGAGCAGTTCTTC. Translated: CAIKAGADNEQFF.

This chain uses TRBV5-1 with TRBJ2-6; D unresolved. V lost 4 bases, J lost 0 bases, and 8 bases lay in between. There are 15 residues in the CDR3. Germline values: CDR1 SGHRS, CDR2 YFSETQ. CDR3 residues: CASSQVNSGANVLTF. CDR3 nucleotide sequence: TGCGCCAGCAGCCAGGTGAACTCTGGGGCCAACGTCCTGACTTTC.

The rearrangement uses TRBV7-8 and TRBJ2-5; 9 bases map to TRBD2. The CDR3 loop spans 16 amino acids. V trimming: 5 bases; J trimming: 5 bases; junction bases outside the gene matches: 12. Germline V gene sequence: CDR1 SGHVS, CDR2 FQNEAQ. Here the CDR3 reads CASSPVSGGPWETQYF. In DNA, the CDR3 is TGTGCCAGCAGCCCCGTCAGCGGGGGGCCCTGGGAGACCCAGTACTTC.

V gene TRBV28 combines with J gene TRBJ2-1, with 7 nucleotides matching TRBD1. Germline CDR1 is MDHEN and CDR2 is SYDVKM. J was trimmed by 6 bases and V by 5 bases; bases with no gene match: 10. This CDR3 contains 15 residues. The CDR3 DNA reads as TGTGCCAGCAGTCCCTCTGCACAGGGGACCAATGAGCAGTTCTTC. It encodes CASSPSAQGTNEQFF.

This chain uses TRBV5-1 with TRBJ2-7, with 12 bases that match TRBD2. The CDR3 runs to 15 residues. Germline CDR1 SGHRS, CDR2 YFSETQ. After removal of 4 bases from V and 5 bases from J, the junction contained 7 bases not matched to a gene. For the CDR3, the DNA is TGCGCCAGCAGCGCTAGCGGGAGGGCCGGGGACGAGCAGTACTTC. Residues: CASSASGRAGDEQYF.

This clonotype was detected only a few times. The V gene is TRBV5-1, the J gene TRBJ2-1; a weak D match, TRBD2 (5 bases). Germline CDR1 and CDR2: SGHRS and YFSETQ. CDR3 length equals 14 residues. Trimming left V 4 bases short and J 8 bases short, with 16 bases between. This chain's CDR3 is CASSRGLILDEQFF. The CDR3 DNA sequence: TGCGCCAGCAGCCGCGGACTGATTTTGGATGAGCAGTTCTTC.

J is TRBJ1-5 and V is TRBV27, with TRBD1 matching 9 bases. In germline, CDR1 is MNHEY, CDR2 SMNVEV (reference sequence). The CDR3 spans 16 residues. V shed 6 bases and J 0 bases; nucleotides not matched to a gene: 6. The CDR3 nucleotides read TGTGCCAGCAGGGACAGGGGACAGGCTAGCAATCAGCCCCAGCATTTT. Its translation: CASRDRGQASNQPQHF.

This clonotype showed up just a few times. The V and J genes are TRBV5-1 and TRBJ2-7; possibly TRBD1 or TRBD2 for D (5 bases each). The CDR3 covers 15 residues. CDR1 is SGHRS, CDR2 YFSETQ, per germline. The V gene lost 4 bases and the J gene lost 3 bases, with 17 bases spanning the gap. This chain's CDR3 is CASSLGPKDSYEQYF. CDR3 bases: TGCGCCAGCAGCCTGGGACCTAAGGATAGCTACGAGCAGTACTTC.

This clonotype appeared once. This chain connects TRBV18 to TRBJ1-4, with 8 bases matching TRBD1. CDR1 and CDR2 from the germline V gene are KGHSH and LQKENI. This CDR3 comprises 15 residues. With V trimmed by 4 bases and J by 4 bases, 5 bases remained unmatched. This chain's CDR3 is CASSRRDRINEKLFF. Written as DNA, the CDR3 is TGTGCCAGCTCACGAAGGGACAGGATTAATGAAAAACTGTTTTTT.

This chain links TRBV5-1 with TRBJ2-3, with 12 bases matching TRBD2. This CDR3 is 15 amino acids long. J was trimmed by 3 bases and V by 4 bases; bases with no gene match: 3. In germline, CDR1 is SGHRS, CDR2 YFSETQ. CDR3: CASSRTSGETDTQYF. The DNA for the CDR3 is TGCGCCAGCAGCCGGACTAGCGGGGAGACAGATACGCAGTATTTT.

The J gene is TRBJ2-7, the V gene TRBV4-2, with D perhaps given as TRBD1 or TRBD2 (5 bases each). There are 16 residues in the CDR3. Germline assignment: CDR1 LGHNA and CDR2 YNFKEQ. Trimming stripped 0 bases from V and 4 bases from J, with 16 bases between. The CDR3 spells CASSQDATEGFYEQYF. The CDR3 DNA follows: TGTGCCAGCAGCCAAGATGCTACTGAGGGGTTTTACGAGCAGTACTTC.

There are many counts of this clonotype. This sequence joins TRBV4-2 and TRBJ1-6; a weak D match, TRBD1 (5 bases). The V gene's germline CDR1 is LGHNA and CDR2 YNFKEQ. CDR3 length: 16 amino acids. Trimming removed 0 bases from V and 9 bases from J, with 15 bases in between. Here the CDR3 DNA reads TGTGCCAGCAGCCAAGAGAGCGGGGGATTTGGTTCACCCCTCCACTTT. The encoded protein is CASSQESGGFGSPLHF.

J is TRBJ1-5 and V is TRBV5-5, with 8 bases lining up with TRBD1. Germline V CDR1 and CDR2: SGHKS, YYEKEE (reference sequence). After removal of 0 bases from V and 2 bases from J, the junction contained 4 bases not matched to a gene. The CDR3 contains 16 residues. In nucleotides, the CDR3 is TGTGCCAGCAGCTTGGTGGCGACAGGGGGCAATCAGCCCCAGCATTTT. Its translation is CASSLVATGGNQPQHF.

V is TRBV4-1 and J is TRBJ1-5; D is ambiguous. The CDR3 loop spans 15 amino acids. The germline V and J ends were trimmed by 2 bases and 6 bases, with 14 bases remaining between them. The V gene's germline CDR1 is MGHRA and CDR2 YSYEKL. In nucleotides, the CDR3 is TGCGCCAGCAGCCAACTGGCAGGCATCGGTCAGCCCCAGCATTTT. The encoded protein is CASSQLAGIGQPQHF.

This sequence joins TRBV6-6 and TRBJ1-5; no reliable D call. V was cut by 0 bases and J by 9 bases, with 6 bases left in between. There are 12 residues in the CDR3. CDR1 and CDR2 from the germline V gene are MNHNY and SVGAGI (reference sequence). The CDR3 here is CASSYSDGPQHF. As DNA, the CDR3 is TGTGCCAGCAGTTACTCGGACGGGCCCCAGCATTTT.

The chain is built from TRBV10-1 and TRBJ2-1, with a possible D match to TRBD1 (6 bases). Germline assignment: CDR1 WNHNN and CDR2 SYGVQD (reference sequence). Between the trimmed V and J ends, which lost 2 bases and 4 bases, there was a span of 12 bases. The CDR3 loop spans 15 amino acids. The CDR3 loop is CASSEGQSIYNEQFF. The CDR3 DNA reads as TGCGCCAGCAGTGAGGGACAGAGTATATACAATGAGCAGTTCTTC.

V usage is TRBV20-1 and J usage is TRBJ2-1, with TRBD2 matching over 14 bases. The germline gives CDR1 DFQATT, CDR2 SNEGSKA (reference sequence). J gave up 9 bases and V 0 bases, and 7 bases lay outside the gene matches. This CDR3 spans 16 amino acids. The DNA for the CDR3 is TGCAGTGCTAGAGAGGGGGGGACTAGCGGGAGTGGTGAGCAGTTCTTC. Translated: CSAREGGTSGSGEQFF.

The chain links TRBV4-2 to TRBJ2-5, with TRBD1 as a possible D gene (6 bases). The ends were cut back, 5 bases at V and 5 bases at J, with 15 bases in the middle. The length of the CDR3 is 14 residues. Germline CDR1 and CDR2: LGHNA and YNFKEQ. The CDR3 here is CASSIGFQGETQYF. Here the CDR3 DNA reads TGTGCCAGCAGCATAGGATTTCAGGGGGAGACCCAGTACTTC.

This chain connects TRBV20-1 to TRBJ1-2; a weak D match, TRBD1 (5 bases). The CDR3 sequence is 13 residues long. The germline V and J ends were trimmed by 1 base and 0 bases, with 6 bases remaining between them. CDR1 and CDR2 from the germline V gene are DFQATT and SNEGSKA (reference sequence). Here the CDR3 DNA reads TGCAGTGCTAGAGTGACAGCTAACTATGGCTACACCTTC. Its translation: CSARVTANYGYTF.

CDR3: CAINDGTRQETQYF. The CDR3 DNA is TGTGCCATCAACGATGGGACTAGACAAGAGACCCAGTACTTC. The gene calls are TRBV10-3 and TRBJ2-5; 8 bases map to TRBD2. The J segment lost 2 bases and the V segment lost 7 bases, leaving 6 bases of the junction unmatched. Germline CDR1 reads ENHRY; CDR2 reads SYGVKD. CDR3 length equals 14 residues.

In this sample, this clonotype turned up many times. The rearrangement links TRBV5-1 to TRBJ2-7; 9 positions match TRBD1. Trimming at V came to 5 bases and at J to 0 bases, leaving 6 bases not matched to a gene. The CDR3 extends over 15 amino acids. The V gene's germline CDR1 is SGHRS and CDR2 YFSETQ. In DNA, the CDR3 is TGCGCCAGCAGAGCCGGGACAGGGAGCTCCTACGAGCAGTACTTC. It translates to CASRAGTGSSYEQYF.

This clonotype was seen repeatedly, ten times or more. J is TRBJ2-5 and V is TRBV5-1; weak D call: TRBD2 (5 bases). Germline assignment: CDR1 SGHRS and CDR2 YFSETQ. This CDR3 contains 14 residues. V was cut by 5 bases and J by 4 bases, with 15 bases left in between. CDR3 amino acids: CASSFGRGAETQYF. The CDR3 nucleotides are TGCGCCAGCAGTTTCGGACGGGGAGCAGAGACCCAGTACTTC.

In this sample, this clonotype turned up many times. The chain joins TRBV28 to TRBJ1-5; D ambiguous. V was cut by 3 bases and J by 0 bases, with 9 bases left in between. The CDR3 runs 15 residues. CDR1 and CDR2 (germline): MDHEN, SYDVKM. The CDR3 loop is CASSFSRNSNQPQHF. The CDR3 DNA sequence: TGTGCCAGCAGTTTTAGTCGAAATAGCAATCAGCCCCAGCATTTT.

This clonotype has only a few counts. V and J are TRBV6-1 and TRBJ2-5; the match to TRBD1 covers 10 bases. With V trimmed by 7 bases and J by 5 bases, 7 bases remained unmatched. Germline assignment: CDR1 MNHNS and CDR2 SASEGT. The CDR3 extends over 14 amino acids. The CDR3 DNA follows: TGTGCCAGCATGACAGGGGGCGCCGAGGAGACCCAGTACTTC. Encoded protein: CASMTGGAEETQYF.

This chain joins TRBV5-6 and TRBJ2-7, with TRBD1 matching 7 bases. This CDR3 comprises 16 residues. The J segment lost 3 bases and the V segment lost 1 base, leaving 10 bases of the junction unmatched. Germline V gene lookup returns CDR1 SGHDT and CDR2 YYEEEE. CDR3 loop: CASSLSPRDRVYEQYV. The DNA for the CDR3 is TGTGCCAGCAGCTTGAGCCCACGCGACAGGGTCTACGAGCAGTACGTC.

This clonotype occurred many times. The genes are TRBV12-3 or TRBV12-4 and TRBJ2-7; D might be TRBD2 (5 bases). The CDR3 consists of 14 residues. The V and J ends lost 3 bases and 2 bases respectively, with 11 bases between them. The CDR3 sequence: CASSFRGPPYEQYF. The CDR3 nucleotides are TGTGCCAGCAGTTTCCGCGGGCCTCCCTACGAGCAGTACTTC.

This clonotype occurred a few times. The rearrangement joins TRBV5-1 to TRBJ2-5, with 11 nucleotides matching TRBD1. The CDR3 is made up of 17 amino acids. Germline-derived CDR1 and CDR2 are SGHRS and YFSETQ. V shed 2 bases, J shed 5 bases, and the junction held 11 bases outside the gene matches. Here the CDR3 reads CASSLWGAGQGVETQYF. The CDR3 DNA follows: TGCGCCAGCAGCTTATGGGGAGCGGGACAGGGGGTTGAGACCCAGTACTTC.

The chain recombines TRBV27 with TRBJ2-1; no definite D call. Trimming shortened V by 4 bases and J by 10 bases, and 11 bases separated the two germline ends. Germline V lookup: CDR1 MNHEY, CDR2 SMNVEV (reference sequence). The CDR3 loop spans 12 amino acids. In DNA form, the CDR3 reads TGTGCCAGCAGTTATTCCCCCGAAGAGCAGTTCTTC. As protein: CASSYSPEEQFF.

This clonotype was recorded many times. CDR3 sequence (DNA): TGTGCCAGCGGCGAGAGCTCCTACAATGAGCAGTTCTTC. Its protein product is CASGESSYNEQFF. The chain employs TRBV11-2 and TRBJ2-1; D is uncertain. Between the trimmed V and J ends, which lost 8 bases and 0 bases, there was a span of 8 bases. CDR1 is SGHAT, CDR2 FQNNGV, per germline. This CDR3 has 13 amino acids.

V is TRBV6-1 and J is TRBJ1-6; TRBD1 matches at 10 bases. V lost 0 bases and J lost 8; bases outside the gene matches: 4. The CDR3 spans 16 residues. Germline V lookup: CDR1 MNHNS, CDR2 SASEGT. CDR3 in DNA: TGTGCCAGCAGTGAAGCCCCCGGGACAGGGGATTCACCCCTCCACTTT. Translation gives CASSEAPGTGDSPLHF.

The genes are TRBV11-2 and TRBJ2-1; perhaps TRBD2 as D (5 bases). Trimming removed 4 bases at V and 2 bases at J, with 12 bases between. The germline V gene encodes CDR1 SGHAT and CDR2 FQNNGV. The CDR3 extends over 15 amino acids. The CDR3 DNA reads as TGTGCCAGCAGCTCCGGAATGAGGGCCTACAATGAGCAGTTCTTC. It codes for CASSSGMRAYNEQFF.